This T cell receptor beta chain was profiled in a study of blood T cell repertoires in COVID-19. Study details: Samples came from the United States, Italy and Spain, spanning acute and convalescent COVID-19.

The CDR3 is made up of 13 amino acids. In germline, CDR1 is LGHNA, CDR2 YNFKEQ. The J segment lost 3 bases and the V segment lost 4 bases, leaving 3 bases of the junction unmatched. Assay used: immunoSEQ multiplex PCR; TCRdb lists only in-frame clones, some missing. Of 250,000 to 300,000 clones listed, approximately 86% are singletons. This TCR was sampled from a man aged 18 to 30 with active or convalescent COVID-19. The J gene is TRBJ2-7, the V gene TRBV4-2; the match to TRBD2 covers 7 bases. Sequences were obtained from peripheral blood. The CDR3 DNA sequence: TGTGCCAGCAGCCGGGGGGAGGGCTACGAGCAGTACTTC. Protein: CASSRGEGYEQYF.